This T cell receptor (beta chain) was profiled in a study of Graves' ophthalmopathy and Graves' hyperthyroidism. The CDR3 has 13 amino acids. The ends were cut back, 3 bases at V and 8 bases at J, with 13 bases in the middle. Germline CDR1 LNHNV, CDR2 YYDKDF (reference sequence). The hyperthyroidism patients had a new diagnosis of under 2 months' duration and were aged 18 to 65. Diagnoses were established from clinical symptoms, serum thyroxine, TRAb, thyroid ultrasound and orbital computed tomography. About this clonotype itself: What it recognizes is unknown.

RNA served as the template for amplifying TCR beta CDR3 regions. HTBI-primed RT-PCR formed the first round, and a multiplex PCR formed the second. TCRdb reanalysed the multiplex PCR reads using MiXCR and keeps one entry per CDR3 protein. Seen here are around 1,000,000 distinct CDR3 sequences, less than 45% observed once, and the top ten hold roughly 11%. Study-level results: With roughly 88% sensitivity and 81.08% specificity, a 13-signature model separated ophthalmopathy from stable hyperthyroidism.

The rearrangement links TRBV15 to TRBJ1-2, with a tentative D call TRBD1 (6 bases). This sequence was found in an adult man with Graves' hyperthyroidism. Sequenced input: peripheral blood or thyroid tissue (not recorded which). CDR3 sequence: CATSSVGGAGYTF. The CDR3 region has the DNA TGTGCCACCAGCAGCGTGGGGGGGGCCGGCTACACCTTC.